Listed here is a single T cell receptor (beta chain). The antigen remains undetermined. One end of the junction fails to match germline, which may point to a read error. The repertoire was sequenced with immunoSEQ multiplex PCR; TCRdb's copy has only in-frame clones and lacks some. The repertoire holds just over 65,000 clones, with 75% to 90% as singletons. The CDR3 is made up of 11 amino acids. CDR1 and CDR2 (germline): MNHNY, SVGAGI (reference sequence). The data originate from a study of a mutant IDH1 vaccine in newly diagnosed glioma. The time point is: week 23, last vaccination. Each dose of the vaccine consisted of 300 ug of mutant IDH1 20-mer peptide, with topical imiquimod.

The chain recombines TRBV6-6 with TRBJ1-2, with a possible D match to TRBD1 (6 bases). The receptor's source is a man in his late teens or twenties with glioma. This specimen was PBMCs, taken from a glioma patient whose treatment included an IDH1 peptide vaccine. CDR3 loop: CASSYTGSSVF. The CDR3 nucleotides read TGTGCCAGCAGTTACACAGGGTCCTCAGTCTTC.